This entry lists 13 T cell receptor beta chains sequenced from one sample in a study of chemoradiotherapy in HPV16-positive cancers. This table comes from immunoSEQ multiplex PCR, and its TCRdb copy is limited to in-frame clones, with some not included. The table lists about 15,000 clones, roughly 86% of them singletons. The sequenced sample was blood, obtained from a patient who underwent chemoradiotherapy. All receptors come from a human donor with HPV-associated anogenital cancer.

For the CDR3, the DNA is TGTGCCACCAGCAGAGATCCGGCCCCTCAAGAGACCCAGTACTTC. Translation: CATSRDPAPQETQYF. The chain is built from TRBV15 and TRBJ2-5, with no clear D. Trimming took 0 bases from V and 2 from J, leaving 10 bases between them. The germline CDR1 and CDR2 sequences are LNHNV and YYDKDF (reference sequence). CDR3 length equals 15 residues.

This sequence joins TRBV6-5 and TRBJ1-3; 7 bases agree with TRBD1. Germline CDR1 reads MNHEY; CDR2 reads SVGAGI. The CDR3 consists of 14 residues. V lost 5 bases and J lost 1; bases outside the gene matches: 2. CDR3 region: CASSPQGSGNTIYF. In DNA, the CDR3 is TGTGCCAGCAGTCCACAGGGGTCTGGAAACACCATATATTTT.

Points on this clone: The junction departs from germline at one end; a sequencing error may be responsible. The V gene is TRBV2, the J gene TRBJ2-5; 9 bases map to TRBD1. CDR1 and CDR2 (germline): SNHLY, FYNNEI. The CDR3 spans 14 residues. CDR3 residues: CASSEIRRVQGADF. Written as DNA, the CDR3 is TGTGCCAGCAGTGAAATTCGGCGGGTACAGGGGGCCGACTTC.

The chain links TRBV5-1 to TRBJ2-3; D possibly corresponds to TRBD2 (5 bases). This CDR3 is built from 14 residues. Trimming removed 5 bases at V and 5 bases at J, with 15 bases between. In germline, CDR1 is SGHRS, CDR2 YFSETQ. The chain's CDR3 is CASRIGNREDTQYF. The CDR3 DNA reads TGCGCCAGCAGAATCGGAAACCGGGAAGATACGCAGTATTTT.

This chain links TRBV27 with TRBJ2-1, with D unresolved. Looked up from germline, CDR1 is MNHEY and CDR2 is SMNVEV (reference sequence). The CDR3 spans 16 residues. Trimming removed 5 bases from V and 5 bases from J, with 19 bases in between. The DNA for the CDR3 is TGTGCCAGCAGTAAACGGACCTCACTTAAGAACAATGAGCAGTTCTTC. This codes for CASSKRTSLKNNEQFF.

The chain has TRBV7-9 and TRBJ2-7; D uncertain. V lost 1 base and J 5 bases, leaving 15 bases between the germline ends. The CDR3 is made up of 15 amino acids. Germline CDR1 is SEHNR and CDR2 is FQNEAQ (reference sequence). CDR3 region: CASSLGATRANEQYF. The CDR3 nucleotides are TGTGCCAGCAGCTTAGGTGCCACCCGGGCCAACGAGCAGTACTTC.

This clone was recorded only once. This chain links TRBV2 with TRBJ2-1; 9 nucleotides align to TRBD2. V was clipped by 5 bases and J by 2 bases; unmatched bases: 4. This CDR3 region has 15 residues. In germline, CDR1 is SNHLY, CDR2 FYNNEI. CDR3 sequence: CASSIAGAAYNEQFF. The CDR3 DNA sequence: TGTGCCAGCAGTATAGCGGGGGCGGCCTACAATGAGCAGTTCTTC. Together with reference TRBV2 and TRBJ2-1, the CDR3 gives the full variable domain: EPEVTQTPSHQVTQMGQEVILRCVPISNHLYFYWYRQILGQKVEFLVSFYNNEISEKSEIFDDQFSVERPDGSNFTLKIRSTKLEDSAMYFCASSIAGAAYNEQFFGPGTRLTVL.

This sequence joins TRBV28 and TRBJ2-1; no firm D call. Per the germline V gene, CDR1 is MDHEN and CDR2 is SYDVKM. The CDR3 is 11 amino acids. With 1 base removed from V and 6 bases from J, the gap between germline ends came to 1 base. CDR3 in amino acids: CASSLFNEQFF. The CDR3 DNA follows: TGTGCCAGCAGTTTATTCAATGAGCAGTTCTTC.

The rearrangement joins TRBV6-5 to TRBJ1-2; 8 bases agree with TRBD1. With V trimmed by 8 bases and J by 9 bases, 11 bases remained unmatched. This CDR3 spans 13 amino acids. Per the germline V gene, CDR1 is MNHEY and CDR2 is SVGAGI. CDR3 protein: CASLQDTGGSYTF. In nucleotides, the CDR3 is TGTGCCAGCCTTCAAGATACAGGGGGAAGCTACACCTTC.

The rearrangement links TRBV2 to TRBJ1-1; 8 nucleotides line up with TRBD1. The CDR3 contains 15 residues. Trimming removed 6 bases from V and 1 base from J; junction bases left unmatched: 7. Germline lookup yields CDR1 SNHLY and CDR2 FYNNEI. The CDR3: CASSQDRARNTEAFF. In nucleotides, the CDR3 is TGTGCCAGCAGCCAGGACAGGGCCCGGAACACTGAAGCTTTCTTT.

The rearrangement links TRBV14 to TRBJ2-5, with 11 bases that match TRBD2. Germline V CDR1 and CDR2: SGHDN, FVKESK. This CDR3 has 15 amino acids. Germline trimming cut 3 bases from V and 6 bases from J; bases unmatched to any gene: 6. The CDR3 reads CASSQPGTSGQTQYF. The CDR3 DNA sequence: TGTGCCAGCAGCCAGCCCGGGACTAGCGGACAGACCCAGTACTTC.

This clone has only one observation. V gene TRBV10-1 combines with J gene TRBJ2-3; D is possibly TRBD1 (5 bases). Germline-derived CDR1 and CDR2 are WNHNN and SYGVQD (reference sequence). With 5 bases removed from V and 0 bases from J, the gap between germline ends came to 9 bases. The CDR3 is 14 residues long. The DNA of the CDR3 is TGCGCCAGCAGTCCCGACAGAAGCACAGATACGCAGTATTTT. It yields the protein CASSPDRSTDTQYF.

This clone appeared a single time. The gene calls are TRBV19 and TRBJ1-1; D possibly corresponds to TRBD1 (6 bases). The V end was cut by 3 bases, the J end by 4 bases, with 15 bases between. Looked up from germline, CDR1 is LNHDA and CDR2 is SQIVND (reference sequence). CDR3 length: 15 residues. This chain's CDR3 is CASSILAGVGTEAFF. The CDR3 coding sequence is TGTGCCAGTAGTATTCTAGCAGGGGTTGGCACTGAAGCTTTCTTT. The full variable domain, completed using reference TRBV19 and TRBJ1-1, is DGGITQSPKYLFRKEGQNVTLSCEQNLNHDAMYWYRQDPGQGLRLIYYSQIVNDFQKGDIAEGYSVSREKKESFPLTVTSAQKNPTAFYLCASSILAGVGTEAFFGQGTRLTVV.